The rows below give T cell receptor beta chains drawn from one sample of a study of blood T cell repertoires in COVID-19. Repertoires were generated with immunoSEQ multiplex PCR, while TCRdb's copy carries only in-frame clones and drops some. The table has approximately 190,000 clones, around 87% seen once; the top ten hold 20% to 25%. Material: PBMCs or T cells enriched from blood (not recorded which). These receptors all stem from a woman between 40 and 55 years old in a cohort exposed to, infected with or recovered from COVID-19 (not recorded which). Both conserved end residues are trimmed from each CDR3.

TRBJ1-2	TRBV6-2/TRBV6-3	ASSYGGQRVYGYT
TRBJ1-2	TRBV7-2	ASSLAGGTYGYT
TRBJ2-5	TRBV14	ASSQRQTKELNQETQY
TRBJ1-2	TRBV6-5	ASSYRGGRANYGYT
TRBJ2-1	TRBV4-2	ASNPSGGWGEQF
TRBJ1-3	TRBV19	ASSLDRDRGLLSGNTIY
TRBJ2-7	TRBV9	ASSGQDYEQY
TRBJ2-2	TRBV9	ASSSTGGPGELF
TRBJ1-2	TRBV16	ASSRTGESYGYT
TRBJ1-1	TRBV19	ASSKGRGMNTEAF
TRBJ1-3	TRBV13	ASSLRGTGNTIY
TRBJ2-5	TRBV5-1	ASSLYGSEETQY
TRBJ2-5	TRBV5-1	ASSLERGGGETQY
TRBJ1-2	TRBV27	ASSSIGTGGPNYGYT
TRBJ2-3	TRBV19	ATRSTDTQY